This is a list of T cell receptor beta chains from one sample in a study of blood T cell repertoires in COVID-19. TCRdb's table, derived via immunoSEQ multiplex PCR, lists solely in-frame clones and lacks some. The sample shows approximately 50,000 clones, 90% of them seen only once. Material: peripheral blood. These TCRs come from a man aged 40-49 years with acute or convalescent COVID-19. Both conserved end residues are part of each CDR3. The D gene is left open where the match is weak. For some rows the clone size is stated as once, few or many, or as a class when expanded; others skip it.

size,V,J,D,DNA,CDR3
-,TRBV27,TRBJ1-2,TRBD1,TGTGCCAGCAGTATACGACAGGGTCTAGGTTATGGCTACACCTTC,CASSIRQGLGYGYTF
-,TRBV6-1,TRBJ2-7,-,TGTGCCAGCAGTGAGCAGGGGAACTACGAGCAGTACTTC,CASSEQGNYEQYF
-,TRBV18,TRBJ2-3,-,TGTGCCAGCTCACGCGGGACCCGGGGTGGGTCACCAGATACGCAGTATTTT,CASSRGTRGGSPDTQYF
-,TRBV6-5,TRBJ1-3,-,TGTGCCAGCAGTTACTTGGACGGGAGCTCTGGAAACACCATATATTTT,CASSYLDGSSGNTIYF
-,TRBV27,TRBJ1-5,-,TGTGCCAACAGAGCTAAGGAGGGTCGAGGCAATCAGCCCCAGCATTTT,CANRAKEGRGNQPQHF
once,TRBV7-8,TRBJ1-6,TRBD1,TGTGCCAGCAGCTACTCACAGGGGAATAATTCACCCCTCCACTTT,CASSYSQGNNSPLHF
-,TRBV30,TRBJ1-2,-,TGTGCCTGGAGTGTACTCCAGGGCTATGGCTACACCTTC,CAWSVLQGYGYTF
-,TRBV7-2,TRBJ1-2,-,TGTGCCAGCAGCAAAGGGGCGGCCAGAGATTATGGCTACACCTTC,CASSKGAARDYGYTF
-,TRBV3-1/TRBV3-2,TRBJ2-1,TRBD2,TGTGCCAGCAGCCTAAGACTGGGACTAGCGGATGAGCAGTTCTTC,CASSLRLGLADEQFF
-,TRBV7-9,TRBJ1-1,TRBD1,TGTGCCAGCAGCACTACAGGGGAGACTGAAGCTTTCTTT,CASSTTGETEAFF
-,TRBV12-3/TRBV12-4,TRBJ2-5,-,TGTGCCAGCAGTTTGAGGGTACTGGGGACCCAGTACTTC,CASSLRVLGTQYF
-,TRBV2,TRBJ2-2,-,TGTGCCAGCAGTGAGCGACAGAGGAACACCGGGGAGCTGTTTTTT,CASSERQRNTGELFF
-,TRBV25-1,TRBJ1-2,-,TGTGCCAGCAGTGACCTAACAGGGACTAACTATGGCTACACCTTC,CASSDLTGTNYGYTF
-,TRBV5-1,TRBJ2-7,-,TGCGCCAGCAGCTTGAAACAGGCCTACGAGCAGTACTTC,CASSLKQAYEQYF
-,TRBV4-1,TRBJ1-2,-,TGCGCCAGCAGCCAAGATACGACAGTAGGGTATGGCTACACCTTC,CASSQDTTVGYGYTF
-,TRBV7-9,TRBJ1-1,-,TGTGCCAGCAGGAGTACCTCAGCAGGAGAAGCTTTCTTT,CASRSTSAGEAFF
once,TRBV5-6,TRBJ1-1,-,TGTGCCAGCAGTCCCAGGGATATGAACACTGAAGCTTTCTTT,CASSPRDMNTEAFF
once,TRBV27,TRBJ1-5,TRBD1,TGTGCCAGCAGTCGGGACAGTTATAGCAATCAGCCCCAGCATTTT,CASSRDSYSNQPQHF
-,TRBV3-1/TRBV3-2,TRBJ2-1,-,TGTGCCAGCAGCCAAGAGAGAGGTAGTTACGGTCGTCGGCAGTTCTTC,CASSQERGSYGRRQFF
-,TRBV11-3,TRBJ2-7,-,TGTGCCAGCAGCCCCCGGGGAGGCTACGAGCAGTACTTC,CASSPRGGYEQYF
-,TRBV6-5,TRBJ2-5,-,TGTGCAAGCCGGGATCAAGAGACCCAGTACTTC,CASRDQETQYF
few,TRBV30,TRBJ1-1,TRBD1,TGTGCCTGGAGTGGGCGTCAAGGGGGCCAAGCTTTCTTT,CAWSGRQGGQAFF
-,TRBV11-2,TRBJ2-1,TRBD2,TGTGCCAGCAGCTTAGAAACTAGCGGGAGGGCTCAAGAGCAGTTCTTC,CASSLETSGRAQEQFF
-,TRBV30,TRBJ2-6,TRBD1,TGTGCCTTGGGACAGGATAGCTCTGGGGCCAACGTCCTGACTTTC,CALGQDSSGANVLTF
-,TRBV10-3,TRBJ1-5,TRBD1,TGTGCCATCAGTGAGTCCCGGGACAGGGGTCGTGGACAGCCCCAGCATTTT,CAISESRDRGRGQPQHF
-,TRBV11-2,TRBJ1-3,-,TGTGCCAGCAGCTTGGACAGACGTAACACCATATATTTT,CASSLDRRNTIYF
-,TRBV10-3,TRBJ1-1,-,TGTGCCATCAGTGAATGGGGGCTGAGGAACACTGAAGCTTTCTTT,CAISEWGLRNTEAFF
-,TRBV2,TRBJ1-1,TRBD1,TGTGCCAGCAGTCTGCGAGCGGGACAGGGAAAATCTTTCTTT,CASSLRAGQGKSFF
-,TRBV5-8,TRBJ1-5,TRBD1,TGTGCCAGCAGCTTGGAGGGACAGGGGAGCAATCAGCCCCAGCATTTT,CASSLEGQGSNQPQHF
-,TRBV23-1,TRBJ1-3,-,TGCGCCAGCACTCCCTCGACAGCCGGAAACACCATATATTTT,CASTPSTAGNTIYF
-,TRBV10-2,TRBJ1-5,TRBD1,TGCGCCAGCAGCTACACAGGGGATCAGCCCCAGCATTTT,CASSYTGDQPQHF
-,TRBV6-5,TRBJ1-1,-,TGTGCCAGCATCCGGGGGGTCACTGAAGCTTTCTTT,CASIRGVTEAFF
-,TRBV18,TRBJ1-4,-,TGTGCCAGCTCTGTTCTACAGGGAAATGAAAAACTGTTTTTT,CASSVLQGNEKLFF
-,TRBV28,TRBJ1-3,-,TGTGCCAGCACGCCGGCGGCGGGGAGGCTCTCTGGAAACACCATATATTTT,CASTPAAGRLSGNTIYF
-,TRBV18,TRBJ2-1,-,TGTGCCAGCTCACCACGCAGGACAGACTCCTACAATGAGCAGTTCTTC,CASSPRRTDSYNEQFF
-,TRBV2,TRBJ2-3,-,TGTGCCTCTAAAGGAGGGAGTCTGAGCACAGATACGCAGTATTTT,CASKGGSLSTDTQYF
-,TRBV6-1,TRBJ2-7,TRBD2,TGTGCCAGCAGTGAAGCTAAACCTACGACTAGCGGTTGCTTC,CASSEAKPTTSGCF
few,TRBV28,TRBJ2-2,-,TGTGCCAGCAGTTTTTTCTACCGGGATATAGGGGAGCTGTTTTTT,CASSFFYRDIGELFF
once,TRBV5-4,TRBJ2-7,TRBD1,TGTGCCAGCAGTTCTAGGACAGGACCCTACGAGCAGTACTTC,CASSSRTGPYEQYF
-,TRBV24-1,TRBJ2-5,TRBD1,TGTGCCACCAGTGAACATACAGGGGGCGGAGAGACCCAGTACTTC,CATSEHTGGGETQYF
-,TRBV6-5,TRBJ1-6,-,TGTGCCAGCAACTCACGGGGATCCTATAATTCACCCCTCCACTTT,CASNSRGSYNSPLHF
-,TRBV4-2,TRBJ2-5,-,TGTGCCAGCAGCCCTTTTCGGCAAGAGACCCAGTACTTC,CASSPFRQETQYF
-,TRBV29-1,TRBJ2-1,-,TGCAGCATTCCCAACTTACGCTCCTACAATGAGCAGTTCTTC,CSIPNLRSYNEQFF
-,TRBV5-8,TRBJ1-1,-,TGTGCCAGCAGCCGGTACACCAGGGCCACTGAAGCTTTCTTT,CASSRYTRATEAFF
-,TRBV9,TRBJ2-3,TRBD2,TGTGCCAGCAGCGTAGATCCTAGCGGGAGAGGAAATACGCAGTATTTT,CASSVDPSGRGNTQYF
-,TRBV6-6,TRBJ1-2,TRBD1,TGTGCCAGCAGACAGGGGGCAAACTATGGCTACACCTTC,CASRQGANYGYTF
-,TRBV18,TRBJ2-7,TRBD2,TGTGCCAGCTCACCACCGGGACTAGCGTACGAGCAGTACTTC,CASSPPGLAYEQYF
once,TRBV4-2,TRBJ1-5,-,TGTGCCAGCAGCCAAAGGGAGGGGGGAGGACAGCCCCAGCATTTT,CASSQREGGGQPQHF
-,TRBV2,TRBJ2-7,TRBD1,TGCGTATGGGCAGGGGGAGATGACGAGCAGTACTTC,CVWAGGDDEQYF
-,TRBV15,TRBJ2-1,TRBD2,TGTGCCACCAGCATACTGACTAGCCGGCAGTTCTTC,CATSILTSRQFF
-,TRBV19,TRBJ1-1,-,TGTGCCAGTAGTATGTGGGTACAGCAGAACACTGAAGCTTTCTTT,CASSMWVQQNTEAFF
-,TRBV19,TRBJ2-7,TRBD2,TGTGCCAGTAGTACCCTCCGGGAGCGGGAGAATGGCTACGAGCAGTACTTC,CASSTLRERENGYEQYF
-,TRBV7-9,TRBJ2-7,TRBD2,TGTGCCAGCAGCCCATTAGCGGGAGAGGCAACCTACGAGCAGTACTTC,CASSPLAGEATYEQYF
-,TRBV11-2,TRBJ2-1,-,TGTGCCAGCAGCTTAGAGTCGGGGGGCCTTGTCAATGAGCAGTTCTTC,CASSLESGGLVNEQFF
few,TRBV5-1,TRBJ1-2,TRBD1,TGCGCCAGCAGCGCACAGGGGGACTATGGCTACACCTTC,CASSAQGDYGYTF
-,TRBV19,TRBJ1-5,-,TGTGCCAGTAGTATAGGGTCAACAGGTTATCAGCCCCAGCATTTT,CASSIGSTGYQPQHF
-,TRBV9,TRBJ2-3,TRBD2,TGTGCCAGCAGCGCCCGGACTAGCGGGAGCAGTGTAAATACGCAGTATTTT,CASSARTSGSSVNTQYF
-,TRBV3-1/TRBV3-2,TRBJ2-3,TRBD2,TGTGCCAGCAGCCAAAACTTTTTGGGTCTAGCGGGAGTAGGCACAGATACGCAGTATTTT,CASSQNFLGLAGVGTDTQYF
once,TRBV2,TRBJ1-5,TRBD1,TGTGCCAGCAGACGACAGGGAATGGGACCCCAGCATTTT,CASRRQGMGPQHF
once,TRBV5-1,TRBJ1-2,-,TGCGCCAGCAGCCCCCGCGGGGAGAATGGGGGCTACACCTTC,CASSPRGENGGYTF